Each of the 13 T cell receptor beta chains below was sequenced from the same sample in a study of neoadjuvant anti-PD-1 for oral cavity cancer. The repertoire was sequenced with immunoSEQ multiplex PCR; TCRdb's copy has only in-frame clones and lacks some. Among roughly 15,000 clones listed, roughly three fifths were seen once. Sample: PBMCs, taken before nivolumab (anti-PD-1) treatment. The origin of the receptors is a person aged 40 to 85 with oral cavity squamous cell carcinoma.

The chain carries TRBV18 and TRBJ1-5; a weak D match, TRBD1 (6 bases). The CDR3 covers 16 residues. The V and J ends lost 6 bases and 2 bases respectively, with 17 bases between them. CDR1 KGHSH and CDR2 LQKENI come from the germline V gene. The CDR3 nucleotides are TGTGCCAGCTCGTTGGGGGGGCCCCAAGGCAATCAGCCCCAGCATTTT. It translates to CASSLGGPQGNQPQHF.

The gene calls are TRBV4-1 and TRBJ1-2, with D perhaps TRBD1 (5 bases). The V end was cut by 4 bases, the J end by 4 bases, with 16 bases between. Germline CDR1 and CDR2: MGHRA and YSYEKL. This CDR3 spans 15 amino acids. DNA of the CDR3: TGCGCCAGCAGCCGGGGCGGGGGACGGAGCTATGGCTACACCTTC. Translation gives CASSRGGGRSYGYTF.

The chain couples TRBV7-2 to TRBJ1-1; D call uncertain. Trimming left V 2 bases short and J 5 bases short, with 18 bases between. The CDR3 covers 16 residues. CDR1 and CDR2 (germline): SGHTA, FQGNSA. The CDR3 DNA follows: TGTGCCAGCAGCTTATCTGGCCTCGGAGGGAGTACTGAAGCTTTCTTT. It specifies CASSLSGLGGSTEAFF.

J is TRBJ2-4 and V is TRBV9; the D gene is possibly TRBD2 (7 bases). Per germline, CDR1 SGDLS and CDR2 YYNGEE. Trimming cost V 3 bases and J 9 bases, with 16 bases left between them. There are 14 residues in the CDR3. This chain's CDR3 is CASSALRGGGIQYF. The DNA for the CDR3 is TGTGCCAGCAGCGCACTAAGGGGAGGGGGCATTCAGTACTTC.

The chain uses TRBV12-5 and TRBJ2-5; perhaps D is TRBD1 or TRBD2 (6 bases each). Trimming shortened V by 5 bases and J by 7 bases, and 23 bases separated the two germline ends. CDR1 LGHNT and CDR2 FRNRAP come from the germline V gene. There are 16 residues in the CDR3. The CDR3 sequence is CASGPPKGGVGGTQYF. CDR3 DNA: TGTGCTAGTGGTCCCCCGAAGGGGGGTGTAGGGGGGACCCAGTACTTC.

The CDR3 reads CASSELTGPNEKLFF. In DNA, the CDR3 is TGTGCCAGCAGTGAACTGACAGGGCCTAATGAAAAACTGTTTTTT. The genes are TRBV2 and TRBJ1-4; 7 bases align to TRBD1. V was pared by 2 bases and J by 3 bases, with 3 bases of the junction left unmatched. The CDR3 has 15 amino acids. The germline CDR1 and CDR2 sequences are SNHLY and FYNNEI. Complete variable domain (other parts from reference TRBV2 and TRBJ1-4): EPEVTQTPSHQVTQMGQEVILRCVPISNHLYFYWYRQILGQKVEFLVSFYNNEISEKSEIFDDQFSVERPDGSNFTLKIRSTKLEDSAMYFCASSELTGPNEKLFFGSGTQLSVL.

This clone was seen only a few times. The chain carries TRBV6-1 and TRBJ1-3, with D uncertain. The germline V gene encodes CDR1 MNHNS and CDR2 SASEGT. This CDR3 comprises 15 residues. The germline V and J ends were trimmed by 3 bases and 4 bases, with 13 bases remaining between them. CDR3 loop: CASSEQALGGNTIYF. The CDR3 DNA reads as TGTGCCAGCAGTGAGCAGGCTCTGGGGGGAAACACCATATATTTT.

The V and J genes are TRBV5-1 and TRBJ2-3; D unclear. There are 14 residues in the CDR3. Germline V CDR1 and CDR2: SGHRS, YFSETQ. V shed 4 bases and J shed 8 bases, with 17 bases lying between them. CDR3 nucleotide sequence: TGCGCCAGCAGCCCCGGAGACTTAGCAAGTACGCAGTATTTT. This translates into CASSPGDLASTQYF. Full variable domain (rest looked up from reference TRBV5-1 and TRBJ2-3): KAGVTQTPRYLIKTRGQQVTLSCSPISGHRSVSWYQQTPGQGLQFLFEYFSETQRNKGNFPGRFSGRQFSNSRSEMNVSTLELGDSALYLCASSPGDLASTQYFGPGTRLTVL.

This clone came up a few times. This chain joins TRBV5-1 and TRBJ2-3; D gene ambiguous. Germline CDR1 and CDR2: SGHRS and YFSETQ. This CDR3 is built from 13 residues. Trimming removed 4 bases from V and 0 bases from J, with 6 bases in between. CDR3 residues: CASSDLSTDTQYF. The DNA for the CDR3 is TGCGCCAGCAGCGATCTTAGCACAGATACGCAGTATTTT.

This chain connects TRBV19 to TRBJ2-1, with TRBD1 matching over 9 bases. The V gene end was trimmed by 5 bases and the J gene end by 3 bases; junction bases not matched to a gene: 5. The CDR3 has 15 amino acids. Looked up from germline, CDR1 is LNHDA and CDR2 is SQIVND (reference sequence). CDR3 in DNA: TGTGCCAGTAGTCCTGGACAGGGGCACTACAATGAGCAGTTCTTC. It translates to CASSPGQGHYNEQFF.

This clone was counted only a few times. The chain uses TRBV6-5 and TRBJ2-2, with TRBD1 matching 7 bases. The CDR3 sequence is 14 residues long. Germline CDR1 is MNHEY and CDR2 is SVGAGI. Trimming at V came to 5 bases and at J to 2 bases, leaving 2 bases not matched to a gene. The CDR3, as DNA: TGTGCCAGCAGTCGGGACAGAAACACCGGGGAGCTGTTTTTT. Its translation: CASSRDRNTGELFF.

This rearrangement joins TRBV18 to TRBJ2-7; TRBD1 matches at 12 bases. This CDR3 has 18 amino acids. Per the germline V gene, CDR1 is KGHSH and CDR2 is LQKENI. The V gene end was trimmed by 3 bases and the J gene end by 0 bases; junction bases not matched to a gene: 9. The CDR3 is CASSPLGTGGQSSYEQYF. In DNA form, the CDR3 reads TGTGCCAGCTCACCCCTCGGGACAGGGGGCCAATCCTCCTACGAGCAGTACTTC.

The rearrangement links TRBV5-1 to TRBJ1-1, with 7 positions matching TRBD1. The CDR3 extends over 13 amino acids. Germline CDR1 reads SGHRS; CDR2 reads YFSETQ. Losses at the gene ends were 6 bases for V and 1 base for J; bases not matched to a gene: 3. CDR3 region: CASKGQTNTEAFF. The DNA of the CDR3 is TGCGCCAGCAAGGGACAGACGAACACTGAAGCTTTCTTT.